The T cell receptor beta chain under discussion was sequenced for a study of shared clonotypes between healthy human individuals. Regarding the study as a whole: The researchers took only blood, and tissue repertoires probably look different.

Clones were read by immunoSEQ multiplex PCR, and TCRdb kept only the in-frame ones, dropping some. Of 2 million to 3 million clones in the sample, 80% to 95% are singletons; the top ten hold 0.36%. Comments on this clone: Its cognate antigen is unknown.

Germline V gene sequence: CDR1 SQVTM, CDR2 ANQGSEA. CDR3 length: 13 amino acids. Unmatched junction bases numbered 11, after V lost 7 bases and J lost 6 bases. The source of this sequence is a man aged 18 to 30 in good health. Some clones in this sample may be carry-over from other donors' samples. The V and J genes are TRBV29-1 and TRBJ2-7, with 8 bases fitting TRBD2. Sequencing was carried out using naive CD4+ T cells from PBMCs. As for subset: CD45RA+ positively selected. The DNA of the CDR3 is TGCAGCGGGACCTTCGGGGGGGGCCGCGAGCAGTACTTC. This codes for CSGTFGGGREQYF.